One and the same sample provided the 4 T cell receptor beta chains below, sequenced in a study of cytomegalovirus exposure and HLA in healthy donors. PCR primers comprised 60 Vbeta and 13 Jbeta primers. Assay: immunoSEQ multiplex PCR; the TCRdb copy retains only in-frame clones and omits some. The sample lists 150,000 to 200,000 clones; around 81% were seen once. Sequencing was done on a sample of PBMCs. The receptors were sampled from a woman in her thirties in good health and CMV-seropositive.

This clone is a singleton in its sample. The chain couples TRBV7-9 to TRBJ2-2, with 7 positions matching TRBD1. The germline V gene has CDR1 SEHNR and CDR2 FQNEAQ (reference sequence). V lost 2 bases to trimming and J lost 4 bases; unmatched junction nucleotides: 7. The CDR3 sequence is 16 residues long. The CDR3 protein is CASSLRPGQLTGELFF. DNA for the CDR3: TGTGCCAGCAGCTTAAGACCGGGACAGCTCACCGGGGAGCTGTTTTTT.

The CDR3: CASSLSGTGAYNEQFF. The CDR3 bases are TGTGCCAGCAGCTTGTCGGGGACAGGGGCCTACAATGAGCAGTTCTTC. The chain links TRBV5-6 to TRBJ2-1; 10 nucleotides line up with TRBD1. This CDR3 is 16 amino acids long. The junction had 3 bases not matched to a gene; V was cut back by 1 base and J by 2 bases. CDR1 is SGHDT and CDR2 is YYEEEE in the germline V gene.

The chain carries TRBV6-5 and TRBJ1-5, with no clear D. The CDR3 is 14 amino acids. V was trimmed by 0 bases and J by 4 bases, leaving 7 bases between them. CDR1 MNHEY and CDR2 SVGAGI come from the germline V gene. This CDR3 is CASSYSSRNQPQHF. The CDR3 DNA sequence: TGTGCCAGCAGTTACTCGAGCCGGAATCAGCCCCAGCATTTT.

The sample holds a few counts of this clone. V gene TRBV28 combines with J gene TRBJ1-5, with TRBD1 identical over 7 bases. Germline V gene data show CDR1 as MDHEN and CDR2 as SYDVKM. Unmatched junction bases numbered 6, after V lost 4 bases and J lost 0 bases. This CDR3 region has 16 residues. The CDR3 DNA sequence: TGTGCCAGCAGTTCAATCCGGGACAGTAGCAATCAGCCCCAGCATTTT. Protein sequence: CASSSIRDSSNQPQHF.